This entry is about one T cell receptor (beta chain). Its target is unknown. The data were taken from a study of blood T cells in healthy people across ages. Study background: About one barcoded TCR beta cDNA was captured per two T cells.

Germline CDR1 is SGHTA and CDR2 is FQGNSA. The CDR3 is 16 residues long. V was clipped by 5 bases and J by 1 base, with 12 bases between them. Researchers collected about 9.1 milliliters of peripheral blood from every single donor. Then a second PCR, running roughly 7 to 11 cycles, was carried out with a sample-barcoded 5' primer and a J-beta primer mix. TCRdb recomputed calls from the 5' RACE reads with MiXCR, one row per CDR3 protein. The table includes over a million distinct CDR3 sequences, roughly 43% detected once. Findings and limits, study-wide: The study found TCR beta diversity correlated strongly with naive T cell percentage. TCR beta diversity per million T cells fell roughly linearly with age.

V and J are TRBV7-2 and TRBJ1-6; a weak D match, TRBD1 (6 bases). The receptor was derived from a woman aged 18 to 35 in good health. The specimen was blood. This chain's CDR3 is CASSTITGSYNSPLHF. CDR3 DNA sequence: TGTGCCAGCAGCACAATAACAGGGTCCTATAATTCACCCCTCCACTTT. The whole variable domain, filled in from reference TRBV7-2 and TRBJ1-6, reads GAGVSQSPSNKVTEKGKDVELRCDPISGHTALYWYRQSLGQGLEFLIYFQGNSAPDKSGLPSDRFSAERTGGSVSTLTIQRTQQEDSAVYLCASSTITGSYNSPLHFGNGTRLTVT.